The 8 T cell receptor beta chains presented below share a single source sample, sequenced in a study of blood T cells in healthy people across ages. Using a J-beta primer mix together with a sample-barcoded 5' primer, a second PCR was run for roughly 7 to 11 cycles. TCRdb independently ran MiXCR on the 5' RACE reads; one entry per CDR3 protein. Among around 1,900,000 distinct CDR3 sequences, roughly two fifths were seen once, and the ten largest hold roughly 23%. Sequenced input: blood. The receptors were sampled from a human donor in good health.

This clonotype was found a few times. The chain combines TRBV20-1 with TRBJ2-1; 8 bases line up with TRBD1. CDR3 length: 15 amino acids. The J segment lost 5 bases and the V segment lost 4 bases, leaving 10 bases of the junction unmatched. CDR1 is DFQATT, CDR2 SNEGSKA, per germline (reference sequence). CDR3 amino acids: CSATPPRTGNNEQFF. CDR3 DNA sequence: TGCAGTGCTACCCCACCCCGGACAGGGAACAATGAGCAGTTCTTC.

This clonotype was counted many times. The chain couples TRBV5-5 to TRBJ1-2; D is undetermined. The CDR3 length is 16 residues. Germline V gives CDR1 SGHKS, CDR2 YYEKEE (reference sequence). Trimming removed 1 base at V and 1 base at J, with 14 bases between. CDR3 in DNA: TGTGCCAGCAGCTTGAACACCATTCCTCTTAACTATGGCTACACCTTC. The encoded protein is CASSLNTIPLNYGYTF.

V is TRBV5-1 and J is TRBJ1-6; D is undetermined. The CDR3 sequence is 14 residues long. V lost 6 bases and J lost 0, with 7 bases in between. The V gene's germline CDR1 is SGHRS and CDR2 YFSETQ. The CDR3 loop reads CASMSSSYNSPLHF. The CDR3 DNA sequence: TGCGCCAGCATGAGTAGCTCCTATAATTCACCCCTCCACTTT. Full variable domain (outside the CDR3, taken from reference TRBV5-1 and TRBJ1-6): KAGVTQTPRYLIKTRGQQVTLSCSPISGHRSVSWYQQTPGQGLQFLFEYFSETQRNKGNFPGRFSGRQFSNSRSEMNVSTLELGDSALYLCASMSSSYNSPLHFGNGTRLTVT.

This rearrangement joins TRBV3-1 to TRBJ2-7; D is perhaps TRBD1 or TRBD2 (5 bases each). V lost 4 bases, J lost 2 bases, and 15 bases lay in between. From germline, CDR1 is LGHDT and CDR2 YNNKEL (reference sequence). This CDR3 has 15 amino acids. The CDR3 nucleotides are TGTGCCAGCAGCCTTGGGGAGACAGATCCCTACGAGCAGTACTTC. Protein: CASSLGETDPYEQYF.

The chain recombines TRBV5-6 with TRBJ2-3; tentatively, D is TRBD1 or TRBD2 (6 bases each). Trimming cost V 1 base and J 4 bases, with 16 bases left between them. The germline gives CDR1 SGHDT, CDR2 YYEEEE. The CDR3 loop spans 16 amino acids. The CDR3 loop reads CASSLRGAPGSDTQYF. CDR3 coding DNA: TGTGCCAGCAGCTTGAGGGGGGCGCCAGGTTCAGATACGCAGTATTTT.

This clonotype was seen a few times. The chain joins TRBV11-2 to TRBJ2-7, with 7 nucleotides matching TRBD2. This CDR3 region has 15 residues. J gave up 3 bases and V 1 base, and 6 bases lay outside the gene matches. Germline V gene lookup returns CDR1 SGHAT and CDR2 FQNNGV. CDR3 coding DNA: TGTGCCAGCAGCTTAGGCCTAGCGGATTTCTACGAGCAGTACTTC. It codes for CASSLGLADFYEQYF.

This clonotype came up many times. The chain couples TRBV9 to TRBJ1-5; D ambiguous. V lost 3 bases to trimming and J lost 0 bases, with 7 bases between them. The CDR3 contains 14 residues. Germline lookup yields CDR1 SGDLS and CDR2 YYNGEE. CDR3 DNA: TGTGCCAGCAGCGCCGGGAATAGCAATCAGCCCCAGCATTTT. It codes for CASSAGNSNQPQHF.

This clonotype was counted a single time. V and J are TRBV7-9 and TRBJ1-6, with 9 positions matching TRBD1. CDR1 is SEHNR and CDR2 is FQNEAQ in the germline V gene (reference sequence). V trimming: 5 bases; J trimming: 6 bases; junction bases outside the gene matches: 2. This CDR3 region has 14 residues. CDR3 in amino acids: CASSGQGINSPLHF. CDR3 coding DNA: TGTGCCAGCAGCGGACAGGGGATTAATTCACCCCTCCACTTT.